Sequencing of this TCR beta chain was carried out in a study of Ad26.COV2.S vaccination and SARS-CoV-2 variants. The treatment was: 15 to 20 received Ad26.COV2.S at low or high dose, single or two shots; 5 received placebo; per-sample allocation not given. After the first vaccine or placebo injection, samples were drawn on day 63. Adults aged 18-55 years in Boston included the donor. CDR3 size: 18 residues. V dropped 4 bases and J dropped 1; count of bases not matched to a gene: 14. Germline CDR1 reads SGHNT; CDR2 reads YYREEE (reference sequence). This table comes from immunoSEQ multiplex PCR, and its TCRdb copy is limited to in-frame clones, with some not included. The table lists fewer than 400,000 clones, 86% of them singletons.

The sample here was peripheral blood, taken in a trial of Ad26.COV2.S vaccine versus placebo. The clonotype was recovered from a person aged 18 to 59 who received the Ad26.COV2.S COVID-19 vaccine or a placebo. This chain connects TRBV5-4 to TRBJ1-1; 9 bases fit TRBD1. The CDR3 is CASSLPTGGLFRNTEAFF. The CDR3 DNA is TGTGCCAGCAGCCTACCGACAGGGGGTCTGTTTAGGAACACTGAAGCTTTCTTT.